One sample yielded the 9 T cell receptor beta chains listed below, sequenced in a study of blood T cell repertoires in COVID-19. Only in-frame clones appear in the TCRdb table, and some are missing; sequencing was by immunoSEQ multiplex PCR. The table includes around 140,000 clones, 75% to 85% detected once. The sequenced sample was peripheral blood. The source is a man between 65 and 85 years old who had recovered from COVID-19.

The chain recombines TRBV7-9 with TRBJ2-1, with 9 nucleotides matching TRBD2. The germline V gene encodes CDR1 SEHNR and CDR2 FQNEAQ (reference sequence). CDR3 length: 15 amino acids. After removal of 5 bases from V and 4 bases from J, the junction contained 6 bases not matched to a gene. The DNA of the CDR3 is TGTGCCAGCAGCCCCGGGACTAGCTTGTACAATGAGCAGTTCTTC. Encoded protein: CASSPGTSLYNEQFF.

The CDR3 DNA follows: TGTGCCAGCAGGCCGGGGTGGGCTGCTGGCTACACCTTC. Residues: CASRPGWAAGYTF. The chain carries TRBV3-1 (or the pseudogene TRBV3-2) and TRBJ1-2; no clear D gene. The germline V gene has CDR1 LGHDT and CDR2 YNNKEL (reference sequence). The germline V and J ends were trimmed by 6 bases and 7 bases, with 15 bases remaining between them. The CDR3 is made up of 13 amino acids.

The rearrangement links TRBV4-1 to TRBJ2-7; TRBD1 matches 8 bases. This CDR3 region has 14 residues. The ends lost 4 bases at V and 5 bases at J; junction bases unmatched: 7. Germline V gene sequence: CDR1 MGHRA, CDR2 YSYEKL. The CDR3 coding sequence is TGCGCCAGCAGCCCCTGGACAGGGTTCAACGAGCAGTACTTC. Protein: CASSPWTGFNEQYF.

This clone came up a few times. The rearrangement joins TRBV4-3 to TRBJ1-6, with D unclear. The length of the CDR3 is 14 residues. The germline V gene encodes CDR1 LGHNA and CDR2 YSLEER. The V and J ends lost 0 bases and 6 bases respectively, with 6 bases between them. CDR3 bases: TGCGCCAGCAGCCAAGATATAGTTAATTCACCCCTCCACTTT. It encodes CASSQDIVNSPLHF.

This chain connects TRBV4-3 to TRBJ2-3; possible D gene TRBD1, 6 bases. The V end lost 4 bases, the J end lost 0 bases, and 11 bases lay between the germline ends. Germline V gives CDR1 LGHNA, CDR2 YSLEER. This CDR3 is built from 15 residues. The CDR3 DNA follows: TGCGCCAGCAGCCCTCGGACAGCCAGCACAGATACGCAGTATTTT. Translation gives CASSPRTASTDTQYF.

Written as DNA, the CDR3 is TGTGCCAGCAGCAGGGACAGCCAAGAGACCCAGTACTTC. The encoded protein is CASSRDSQETQYF. The gene calls are TRBV27 and TRBJ2-5; 7 nucleotides line up with TRBD1. Germline CDR1 MNHEY, CDR2 SMNVEV (reference sequence). The V segment lost 6 bases and the J segment 1 base; nucleotides outside the gene matches: 2. The length of the CDR3 is 13 residues.

The chain employs TRBV6-5 and TRBJ2-7; 12 bases align to TRBD2. J was trimmed by 0 bases and V by 6 bases; bases with no gene match: 3. The germline gives CDR1 MNHEY, CDR2 SVGAGI. The CDR3 spans 15 residues. The CDR3 spells CASRRTSGDSYEQYF. In DNA, the CDR3 is TGTGCCAGCAGACGGACTAGCGGGGACTCCTACGAGCAGTACTTC.

The J gene is TRBJ2-1, the V gene TRBV2; maybe TRBD2 (6 bases). V was shortened by 7 bases and J by 6 bases, with 16 bases between the two germline ends. Germline V gene sequence: CDR1 SNHLY, CDR2 FYNNEI. This CDR3 comprises 14 residues. The CDR3 is CASIGVAVSNEQFF. The CDR3 DNA reads TGTGCCAGCATCGGGGTAGCGGTAAGCAATGAGCAGTTCTTC.

About this clone itself: The sample holds other DNA sequences that translate to the same CDR3. The rearrangement uses TRBV27 and TRBJ2-1; TRBD2 agrees at 11 bases. Trimming at V came to 3 bases and at J to 9 bases, leaving 10 bases not matched to a gene. CDR1 is MNHEY, CDR2 SMNVEV, per germline (reference sequence). The CDR3 has 16 residues. The CDR3 sequence is CASSLGGSGRGGEQFF. The DNA of the CDR3 is TGTGCCAGCAGTTTGGGTGGTAGCGGGAGGGGGGGTGAGCAGTTCTTC.